This T cell receptor beta chain emerged from a study of blood T cells in healthy people across ages. Through a sample-barcoded 5' primer and a J-beta primer mix, a second PCR was run for 7 to 11 cycles. TCRdb called the 5' RACE reads again in MiXCR, with one record for every CDR3 protein. This table has roughly 1.5 million distinct CDR3 sequences, about 45% appearing once. V lost 0 bases to trimming and J lost 7 bases, with 18 bases between them. CDR1 and CDR2 from the germline V gene are LGHNA and YSLEER. This CDR3 is built from 16 residues. As for this clonotype: The antigen is not known.

Broader study findings: A strong correlation between TCR beta diversity and naive T cell percentage was seen. It was held that the diversity estimates obtained from one million T cells were underestimates. The long-lived group displayed more naive CD4+ cells, plus higher diversity, than the aged donors did.

Sequencing was carried out using blood. The chain couples TRBV4-3 to TRBJ1-2; possibly TRBD1 for D (5 bases). This receptor was obtained from a woman aged 18-29 years in good health. The CDR3 here is CASSQDLVGHTGGYTF. The CDR3 DNA reads as TGCGCCAGCAGCCAAGATCTGGTAGGACATACGGGTGGCTACACCTTC.